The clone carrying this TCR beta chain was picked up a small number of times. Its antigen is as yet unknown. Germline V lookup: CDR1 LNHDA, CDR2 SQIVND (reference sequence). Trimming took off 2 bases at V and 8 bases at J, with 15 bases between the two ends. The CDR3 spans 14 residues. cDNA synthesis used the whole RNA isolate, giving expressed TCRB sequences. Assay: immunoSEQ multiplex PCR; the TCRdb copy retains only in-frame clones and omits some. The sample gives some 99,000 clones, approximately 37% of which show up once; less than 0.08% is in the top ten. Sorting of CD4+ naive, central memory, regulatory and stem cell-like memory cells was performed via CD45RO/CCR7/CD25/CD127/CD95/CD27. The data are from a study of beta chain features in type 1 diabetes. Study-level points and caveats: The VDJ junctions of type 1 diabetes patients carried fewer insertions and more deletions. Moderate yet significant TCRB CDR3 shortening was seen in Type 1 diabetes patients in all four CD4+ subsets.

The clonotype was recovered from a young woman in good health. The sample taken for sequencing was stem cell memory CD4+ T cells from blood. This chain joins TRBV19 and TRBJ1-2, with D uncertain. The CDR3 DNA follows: TGTGCCAGTAGTATAAGTACCTATTCGTTGGGCTACACCTTC. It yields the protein CASSISTYSLGYTF.